One and the same sample provided the 14 T cell receptor beta chains below, sequenced in a study of blood T cell repertoires in COVID-19. The assay was immunoSEQ multiplex PCR, and TCRdb's table has in-frame clones only and misses some. This table holds 100,000 or so clones, roughly 80% found once. The specimen sequenced was peripheral blood. Receptors were obtained from a woman aged 70-85 years with acute or convalescent COVID-19.

The chain carries TRBV4-1 and TRBJ2-3; 7 bases are a match to TRBD1. The germline V gene encodes CDR1 MGHRA and CDR2 YSYEKL. The CDR3 runs 14 residues. V lost 0 bases to trimming and J lost 8 bases; unmatched junction nucleotides: 5. The CDR3 coding sequence is TGCGCCAGCAGCCAAGATCCGGGACAGATTACGCAGTATTTT. Its protein product is CASSQDPGQITQYF.

The gene calls are TRBV7-2 and TRBJ2-7; 8 bases match TRBD2. Germline V lookup: CDR1 SGHTA, CDR2 FQGNSA. The V gene end was trimmed by 5 bases and the J gene end by 3 bases; junction bases not matched to a gene: 6. There are 14 residues in the CDR3. CDR3 sequence (DNA): TGTGCCAGCAGCCTGGGACTAGTCAGCTACGAGCAGTACTTC. Protein: CASSLGLVSYEQYF. The complete variable domain, with remaining parts taken from reference TRBV7-2 and TRBJ2-7, reads GAGVSQSPSNKVTEKGKDVELRCDPISGHTALYWYRQSLGQGLEFLIYFQGNSAPDKSGLPSDRFSAERTGGSVSTLTIQRTQQEDSAVYLCASSLGLVSYEQYFGPGTRLTVT.

The chain carries TRBV11-2 and TRBJ1-2; TRBD1 aligns across 9 bases. Trimming took 1 base from V and 0 from J; bases not matched to a gene: 3. The CDR3 extends over 16 amino acids. Germline V lookup: CDR1 SGHAT, CDR2 FQNNGV. In DNA, the CDR3 is TGTGCCAGCAGCTTAGCGGGACAGGGCCCTAACTATGGCTACACCTTC. It is translated as CASSLAGQGPNYGYTF.

The chain uses TRBV18 and TRBJ1-2; TRBD1 matches 7 bases. The V gene's germline CDR1 is KGHSH and CDR2 LQKENI. V was pared by 2 bases and J by 10 bases, with 4 bases of the junction left unmatched. This CDR3 contains 12 residues. CDR3 bases: TGTGCCAGCTCACCAGACAGGGTGGACTACACCTTC. Translation gives CASSPDRVDYTF.

The V call is TRBV21-1, the J call TRBJ1-2; TRBD1, the table's D call, lacks a check against the DNA. TRBV21-1 is tagged as a pseudogene. The CDR3 is 15 amino acids. The CDR3 reads CASKTGCVPSYGYTF. The CDR3 nucleotides read TGTGCCAGCAAGACAGGGTGTGTGCCCTCCTATGGCTACACCTTC.

The table lists this clone with a few counts. The chain is built from TRBV6-5 and TRBJ1-2, with TRBD1 identical over 7 bases. The junction had 7 bases not matched to a gene; V was cut back by 8 bases and J by 7 bases. The CDR3 totals 12 residues. Germline V lookup: CDR1 MNHEY, CDR2 SVGAGI. CDR3 loop: CASGEGAGGYTF. In nucleotides, the CDR3 is TGTGCCAGCGGCGAGGGGGCGGGTGGCTACACCTTC.

The chain combines TRBV6-5 with TRBJ2-5, with TRBD2 identical over 8 bases. The CDR3 extends over 16 amino acids. With 2 bases clipped from V and 3 bases from J, the junction kept 8 bases outside the gene matches. Germline V lookup: CDR1 MNHEY, CDR2 SVGAGI. Here the CDR3 DNA reads TGTGCCAGCAGTTACGGGGCGGGGGGAGGTAAAGAGACCCAGTACTTC. Translation gives CASSYGAGGGKETQYF.

This clone came up a few times. The genes are TRBV19 and TRBJ1-5; possible D gene TRBD1, 5 bases. The germline V gene encodes CDR1 LNHDA and CDR2 SQIVND (reference sequence). Trimming took 5 bases from V and 1 from J, leaving 15 bases between them. The CDR3 sequence is 16 residues long. CDR3 nucleotides: TGTGCCAGTAGTTCCCCCCAGGGAACGAGCAATCAGCCCCAGCATTTT. It translates to CASSSPQGTSNQPQHF.

This rearrangement joins TRBV9 to TRBJ2-6, with 9 bases aligning to TRBD1. CDR1 SGDLS and CDR2 YYNGEE come from the germline V gene. The ends lost 2 bases at V and 1 base at J; junction bases unmatched: 4. The CDR3 is 17 amino acids. The CDR3 protein is CASSVGQGWSGANVLTF. CDR3 DNA: TGTGCCAGCAGCGTTGGACAGGGGTGGTCTGGGGCCAACGTCCTGACTTTC. Filled out from reference TRBV9 and TRBJ2-6, the complete variable domain reads DSGVTQTPKHLITATGQRVTLRCSPRSGDLSVYWYQQSLDQGLQFLIQYYNGEERAKGNILERFSAQQFPDLHSELNLSSLELGDSALYFCASSVGQGWSGANVLTFGAGSRLTVL.

The V gene is TRBV6-6, the J gene TRBJ1-2, with D perhaps matching TRBD1 (5 bases). Germline V CDR1 and CDR2: MNHNY, SVGAGI (reference sequence). V gave up 9 bases and J gave up 11 bases, with 22 bases separating them. This CDR3 spans 13 amino acids. The CDR3 DNA follows: TGTGCCAGTTTACTTATGGCAGGGCCCCAATACACCTTC. Translated: CASLLMAGPQYTF.

The chain carries TRBV2 and TRBJ1-1, with 10 positions matching TRBD1. The V gene end was trimmed by 5 bases and the J gene end by 5 bases; junction bases not matched to a gene: 5. The CDR3 runs to 14 residues. Germline V gene sequence: CDR1 SNHLY, CDR2 FYNNEI. CDR3 sequence reads: CASSSGQGRTEAFF. Written as DNA, the CDR3 is TGTGCCAGCAGTTCGGGACAGGGGAGAACTGAAGCTTTCTTT. Complete variable domain (other parts from reference TRBV2 and TRBJ1-1): EPEVTQTPSHQVTQMGQEVILRCVPISNHLYFYWYRQILGQKVEFLVSFYNNEISEKSEIFDDQFSVERPDGSNFTLKIRSTKLEDSAMYFCASSSGQGRTEAFFGQGTRLTVV.

CDR3 nucleotides: TGCGCCAGCGATACACAGGGGAATCAGCCCCAGCATTTT. Its protein product is CASDTQGNQPQHF. The chain links TRBV10-2 to TRBJ1-5; 7 bases map to TRBD1. Germline CDR1 reads WSHSY; CDR2 reads SAAADI. V gave up 8 bases and J gave up 4 bases; unmatched junction bases: 5. This CDR3 region has 13 residues.

Here the CDR3 DNA reads TGCGCCAGCAGCTCAAGACAGGGGACCCTCTATGGCTACACCTTC. It codes for CASSSRQGTLYGYTF. The chain recombines TRBV5-1 with TRBJ1-2, with 8 bases matching TRBD1. V lost 3 bases to trimming and J lost 4 bases; unmatched junction nucleotides: 8. CDR1 is SGHRS and CDR2 is YFSETQ in the germline V gene. The CDR3 covers 15 residues.

This chain uses TRBV5-1 with TRBJ2-5; 7 nucleotides line up with TRBD1. Germline CDR1 is SGHRS and CDR2 is YFSETQ. V gave up 4 bases and J gave up 4 bases; unmatched junction bases: 10. This CDR3 spans 15 amino acids. The CDR3 nucleotides read TGCGCCAGCAGCCGTAACGACAGGGCTTCAGAGACCCAGTACTTC. Its translation is CASSRNDRASETQYF.